This T cell receptor beta chain was identified in a study of blood T cell repertoires in COVID-19. Across the study: The United States, Italy and Spain were the sources of the acute and convalescent COVID-19 samples. Sample material is recorded as cDNA or gDNA derived from T cells, B-cell-depleted T cells, or PBMCs.

In the source study's methods: Amplification of reference gene primers was used by the study to estimate nucleated cell counts. The assay was immunoSEQ multiplex PCR, and TCRdb's table has in-frame clones only and misses some. Clonal size and the V and J genes are those of that table, whereas D and trimming came from the DNA. In the table there are a few hundred thousand clones, 85% to 90% of which are singletons. Germline lookup yields CDR1 MNHEY and CDR2 SVGAGI. The germline V and J ends were trimmed by 6 bases and 9 bases, with 15 bases remaining between them. This CDR3 contains 13 residues. This chain links TRBV6-5 with TRBJ2-1, with D unresolved. Specimen: peripheral blood. The receptor was isolated from a man aged 60 to 75 with acute or convalescent COVID-19. The CDR3 coding sequence is TGTGCCAGCAGGCGCGGAGTTTCGGGTGAGCAGTTCTTC. It translates to CASRRGVSGEQFF.